This TCR beta chain was sequenced during a study of cytomegalovirus exposure and HLA in healthy donors. Overall study results and limits: Despite most TCR sequences being rare, some public TCRs occurred in many donors. First-cohort TCR clusters were later found to tend to co-occur in the 90 to 150 validation repertoires. In vitro checks showed that a few CMV-associated chains really do target CMV antigens.

To note about this clone: Its antigen is as yet unknown.

Assay used: immunoSEQ multiplex PCR; TCRdb lists only in-frame clones, some missing. The sample consists of 55,000 to 80,000 clones, around 96% of them appearing once. Per the germline V gene, CDR1 is SGDLS and CDR2 is YYNGEE. Trimming took 0 bases from V and 10 from J; bases not matched to a gene: 10. The CDR3 sequence is 16 residues long. The J gene is TRBJ2-2, the V gene TRBV9; 9 nucleotides align to TRBD1. Sample: PBMCs. The clonotype was recovered from a man aged 18 to 30 in good health and CMV-seropositive. The CDR3 nucleotides are TGTGCCAGCAGCGTAGCGGAGGACAGGGGACCCTCGGAGCTGTTTTTT. As protein: CASSVAEDRGPSELFF.